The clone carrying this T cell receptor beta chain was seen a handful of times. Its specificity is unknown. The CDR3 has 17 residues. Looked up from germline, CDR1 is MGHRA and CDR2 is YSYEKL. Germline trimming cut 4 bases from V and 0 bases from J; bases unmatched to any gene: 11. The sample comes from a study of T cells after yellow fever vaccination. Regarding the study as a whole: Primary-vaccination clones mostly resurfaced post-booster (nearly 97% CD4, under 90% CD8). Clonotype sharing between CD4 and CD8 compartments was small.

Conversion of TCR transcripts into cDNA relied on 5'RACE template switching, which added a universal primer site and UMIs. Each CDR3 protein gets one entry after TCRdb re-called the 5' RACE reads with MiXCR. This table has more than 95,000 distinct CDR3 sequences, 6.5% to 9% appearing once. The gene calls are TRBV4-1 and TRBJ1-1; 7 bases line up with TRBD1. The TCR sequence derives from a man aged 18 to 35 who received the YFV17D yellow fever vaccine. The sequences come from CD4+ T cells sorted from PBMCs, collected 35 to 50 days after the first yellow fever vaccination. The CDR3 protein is CASSLSRGGQVNTEAFF. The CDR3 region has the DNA TGCGCCAGCAGCCTCAGCAGAGGGGGCCAGGTGAACACTGAAGCTTTCTTT.